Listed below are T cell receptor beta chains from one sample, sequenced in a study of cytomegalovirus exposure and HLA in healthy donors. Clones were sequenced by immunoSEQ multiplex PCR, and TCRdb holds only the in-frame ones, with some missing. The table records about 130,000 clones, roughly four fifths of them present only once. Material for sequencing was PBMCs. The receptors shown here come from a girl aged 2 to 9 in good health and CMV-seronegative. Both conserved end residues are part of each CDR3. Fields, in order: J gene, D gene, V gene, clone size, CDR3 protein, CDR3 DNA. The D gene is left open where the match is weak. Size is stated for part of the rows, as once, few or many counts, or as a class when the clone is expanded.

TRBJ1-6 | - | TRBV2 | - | CASRPAQGLNSPLHF | TGTGCCAGCCGGCCAGCTCAGGGCCTTAATTCACCCCTCCACTTT
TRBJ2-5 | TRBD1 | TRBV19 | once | CASSATTGQETQYF | TGTGCCAGTAGTGCCACGACAGGGCAGGAGACCCAGTACTTC
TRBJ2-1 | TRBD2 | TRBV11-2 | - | CASSLYSGGVNEQFF | TGTGCCAGCAGCTTATATAGCGGGGGGGTCAATGAGCAGTTCTTC
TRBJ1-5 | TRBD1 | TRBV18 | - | CASSSSTGINSNQPQHF | TGTGCCAGCTCATCCTCGACAGGGATTAATAGCAATCAGCCCCAGCATTTT
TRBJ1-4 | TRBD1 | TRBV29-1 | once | CSVFSGTGNEKLFF | TGCAGCGTTTTTTCCGGGACAGGCAATGAAAAACTGTTTTTT
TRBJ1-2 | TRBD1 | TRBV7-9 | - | CASKSRQGYYGYTF | TGTGCCAGCAAAAGTCGACAGGGCTACTATGGCTACACCTTC
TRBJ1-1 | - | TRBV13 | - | CASEVGQMNTEAFF | TGTGCCAGCGAGGTTGGACAGATGAACACTGAAGCTTTCTTT
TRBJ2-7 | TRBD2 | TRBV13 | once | CASSGGLAGAYEQYF | TGTGCCAGCAGCGGGGGACTAGCGGGGGCCTACGAGCAGTACTTC
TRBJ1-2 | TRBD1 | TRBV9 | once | CASSGQTGGASYGYTF | TGTGCCAGCAGCGGACAAACAGGGGGCGCCTCCTATGGCTACACCTTC
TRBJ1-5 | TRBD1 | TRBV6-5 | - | CASSARGIGYQPQHF | TGTGCCAGCAGCGCCAGGGGGATTGGGTATCAGCCCCAGCATTTT
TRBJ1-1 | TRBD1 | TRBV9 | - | CASSVARDRATEAFF | TGTGCCAGCAGCGTAGCACGGGACAGGGCGACTGAAGCTTTCTTT
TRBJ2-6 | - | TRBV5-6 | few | CASSLGGIWGGGANVLTF | TGTGCCAGCAGCTTGGGAGGTATATGGGGAGGTGGGGCCAACGTCCTGACTTTC
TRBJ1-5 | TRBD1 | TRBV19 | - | CASSYVQGLNQPQHF | TGTGCCAGTAGTTACGTACAGGGGCTCAATCAGCCCCAGCATTTT
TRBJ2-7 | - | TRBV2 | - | CAGLDRTYEQYF | TGTGCCGGACTGGACAGAACCTACGAGCAGTACTTC
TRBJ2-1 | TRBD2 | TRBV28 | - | CASSLWGGTSGRGYNEQFF | TGTGCCAGCAGTTTATGGGGGGGTACTAGCGGGAGAGGGTACAATGAGCAGTTCTTC
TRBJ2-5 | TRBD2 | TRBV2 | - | CASTWGGEGQETQYF | TGTGCCAGCACTTGGGGGGGAGAGGGCCAAGAGACCCAGTACTTC
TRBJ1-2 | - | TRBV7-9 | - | CASSVYQGGYYGYTF | TGTGCCAGCAGCGTATATCAGGGAGGGTACTATGGCTACACCTTC
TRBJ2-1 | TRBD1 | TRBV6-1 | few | CASSQETGGRNEQFF | TGTGCCAGCAGTCAGGAGACAGGGGGCCGAAATGAGCAGTTCTTC
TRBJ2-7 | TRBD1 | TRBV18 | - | CASSRAGTGIYEQYF | TGTGCCAGCTCACGAGCCGGGACAGGGATTTACGAGCAGTACTTC
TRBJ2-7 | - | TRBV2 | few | CASSDYSYEQYF | TGTGCCAGCAGTGATTACTCCTACGAGCAGTACTTC
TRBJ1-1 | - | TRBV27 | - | CASSLSGQGGEHEAFF | TGTGCCAGCAGTTTATCGGGTCAGGGCGGGGAGCATGAAGCTTTCTTT
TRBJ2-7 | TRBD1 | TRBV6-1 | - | CASSEGTGPYEQYF | TGTGCCAGCAGTGAAGGGACAGGGCCCTACGAGCAGTACTTC
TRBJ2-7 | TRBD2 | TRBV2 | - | CATRSASGIDEQYF | TGTGCCACCAGATCGGCTAGCGGAATCGACGAGCAGTACTTC
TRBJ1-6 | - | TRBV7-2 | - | CASSSSMWGQVGEDSPLHF | TGTGCCAGCAGCTCCTCGATGTGGGGTCAGGTGGGGGAGGATTCACCCCTCCACTTT
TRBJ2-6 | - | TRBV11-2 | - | CASSLDYGIRVLTF | TGTGCCAGCAGCTTAGATTACGGGATCCGCGTCCTGACTTTC
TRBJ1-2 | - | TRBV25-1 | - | CASSEPRWGYTF | TGTGCCAGCAGTGAACCCCGGTGGGGCTACACCTTC
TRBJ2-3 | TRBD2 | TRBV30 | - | CAWKEVSGGAYTQYF | TGTGCCTGGAAGGAGGTTAGCGGGGGGGCCTATACGCAGTATTTT
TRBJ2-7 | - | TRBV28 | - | CASSLWARQYEQYF | TGTGCCAGCAGTTTGTGGGCCAGGCAATACGAGCAGTACTTC
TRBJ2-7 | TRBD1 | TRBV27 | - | CASSPGGVYEQYF | TGTGCCAGCAGTCCAGGGGGTGTTTACGAGCAGTACTTC
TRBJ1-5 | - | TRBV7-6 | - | CASSPQGSGNQPQHF | TGTGCCAGCAGCCCGCAGGGCTCCGGCAATCAGCCCCAGCATTTT
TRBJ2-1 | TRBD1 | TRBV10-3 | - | CAISGGQDNEQFF | TGTGCCATCAGTGGTGGACAGGACAATGAGCAGTTCTTC
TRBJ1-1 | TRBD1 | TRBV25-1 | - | CASSEILGTGMPEAFF | TGTGCCAGCAGTGAAATCTTGGGGACAGGGATGCCTGAAGCTTTCTTT
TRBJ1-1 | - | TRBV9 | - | CASSVDPRQQNTEAFF | TGTGCCAGCAGCGTTGATCCGCGACAGCAGAACACTGAAGCTTTCTTT
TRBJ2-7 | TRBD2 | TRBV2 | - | CASWGGIPKEQYF | TGTGCCAGTTGGGGGGGGATTCCTAAGGAGCAGTACTTC
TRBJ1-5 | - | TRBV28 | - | CASSFSGRAGNQPQHF | TGTGCCAGCAGTTTCTCCGGCAGGGCGGGCAATCAGCCCCAGCATTTT
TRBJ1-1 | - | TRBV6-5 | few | CASSTGENTEAFF | TGTGCCAGCAGCACCGGGGAGAACACTGAAGCTTTCTTT
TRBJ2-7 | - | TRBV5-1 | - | CASSLGAGYEQYF | TGCGCCAGCAGTTTAGGGGCGGGGTACGAGCAGTACTTC
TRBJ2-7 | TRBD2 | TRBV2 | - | CASSRTSGGPYEQYF | TGTGCCAGCAGTCGGACTAGCGGGGGACCTTACGAGCAGTACTTC
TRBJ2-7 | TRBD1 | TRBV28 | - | CASSSLLGQVISYEQYF | TGTGCCAGCAGTTCCTTACTCGGACAGGTGATCTCCTACGAGCAGTACTTC
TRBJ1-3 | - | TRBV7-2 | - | CASSLVWGAGNTIYF | TGTGCCAGCAGCTTAGTTTGGGGGGCTGGAAACACCATATATTTT
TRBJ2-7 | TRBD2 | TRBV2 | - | CASTLAGSGSSYEQYF | TGTGCCAGCACCCTGGCTGGGAGCGGGAGTTCGTACGAGCAGTACTTC
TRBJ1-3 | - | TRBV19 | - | CASSIGGTRFSGNTIYF | TGTGCCAGTAGTATAGGAGGCACCCGGTTCTCTGGAAACACCATATATTTT
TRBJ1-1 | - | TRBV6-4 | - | CASSDGPENTEAFF | TGTGCCAGCAGTGACGGTCCAGAGAACACTGAAGCTTTCTTT
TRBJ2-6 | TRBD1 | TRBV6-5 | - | CASLGQGAGANVLTF | TGTGCCAGCCTGGGGCAGGGGGCTGGGGCCAACGTCCTGACTTTC
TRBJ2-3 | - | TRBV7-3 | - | CASSLSPGSTDTQYF | TGTGCCAGCAGCTTATCCCCCGGGAGCACAGATACGCAGTATTTT
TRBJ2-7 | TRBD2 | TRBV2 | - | CASSGGLAGVEQYF | TGTGCCAGCAGTGGAGGACTAGCGGGAGTCGAGCAGTACTTC
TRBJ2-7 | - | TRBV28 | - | CASRPPGTTYYEQYF | TGTGCCAGCAGGCCACCCGGGACAACATACTACGAGCAGTACTTC
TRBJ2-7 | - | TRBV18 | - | CASSGGPSYEQYF | TGTGCCAGCTCGGGCGGGCCCTCCTACGAGCAGTACTTC
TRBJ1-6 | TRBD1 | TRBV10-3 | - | CAISEFQGGVGSPLHF | TGTGCCATCAGTGAGTTCCAGGGGGGCGTGGGTTCACCCCTCCACTTT
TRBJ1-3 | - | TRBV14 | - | CASSQAGRVRNTIYF | TGTGCCAGCAGCCAAGCTGGCAGGGTGAGAAACACCATATATTTT
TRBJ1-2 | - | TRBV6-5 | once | CASNSAGFGYGYTF | TGTGCCAGCAACTCAGCGGGGTTCGGCTATGGCTACACCTTC
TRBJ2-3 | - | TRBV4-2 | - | CASSQTAEGRLHTQYF | TGTGCCAGCAGCCAAACAGCGGAGGGAAGGTTACATACGCAGTATTTT
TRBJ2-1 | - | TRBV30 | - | CAWSVSGLQEQFF | TGTGCCTGGAGCGTGTCCGGACTCCAAGAGCAGTTCTTC